This record looks at one T cell receptor beta chain sequence and its context. What it binds is not known. The data originate from a study of type 1 regulatory T cells. Study outcomes and limitations: Compared with non-type 1 regulatory T cells, type 1 regulatory T cells showed a more restricted TCR repertoire.

TCRdb re-called the reads through MiXCR, storing one row per CDR3 protein. The profile shows some 60,000 distinct CDR3 sequences, approximately 67% of them singletons. This sequence was found in a human donor in good health. Sequences were obtained from cultured non-Tr1 T cells, either the whole culture or a sorted T cell fraction (not recorded which).

The CDR3 DNA reads TGTGCCAGCAGTTCCACCCGACGGGACACCTACCGCGGTTCACCCCTCCACTTT. Its protein is CASSSTRRDTYRGSPLHF. The rearrangement links TRBV6-5 to TRBJ1-6; tentative D call: TRBD1 (6 bases). Germline values: CDR1 MNHEY, CDR2 SVGAGI. V was pared by 4 bases and J by 9 bases, with 25 bases between. This CDR3 is built from 18 residues.